The T cell receptor (beta chain) described here comes from a study of blood T cell repertoires in COVID-19. Study at large: From the United States, Italy and Spain came samples of acute and convalescent COVID-19. PBMCs, B-cell-depleted T cells, or T cells provided the cDNA or gDNA that made up the material.

Germline V gene lookup returns CDR1 SGHRS and CDR2 YFSETQ. V trimming: 5 bases; J trimming: 5 bases; junction bases outside the gene matches: 18. CDR3 length: 17 residues. Original processing notes: Estimation of nucleated cell counts relied on the amplification of reference gene primers. Generated by immunoSEQ multiplex PCR, the TCRdb table keeps only in-frame clones and is missing some. V and J calls and clone size follow that table, whereas D and trimming were derived from the DNA. The sample consists of about 78,000 clones, 86% of them appearing once. Sequenced: peripheral blood. The clonotype originates from a man in his fifties with active or convalescent COVID-19. This chain links TRBV5-1 with TRBJ2-5; 7 bases are shared with TRBD1. Here the CDR3 reads CASSFSPPDRVGETQYF. The CDR3 DNA follows: TGCGCCAGCAGTTTCTCTCCCCCCGACAGGGTTGGCGAGACCCAGTACTTC.